The 3 T cell receptor beta chains below come from one sample, sequenced in a study of shared clonotypes between healthy human individuals. The data were produced by immunoSEQ multiplex PCR, yet TCRdb's version contains in-frame clones alone and is incomplete. The repertoire holds approximately 2.5 million clones, with over 85% as singletons. Specimen: naive CD4+ T cells from PBMCs. The subset here: CD45RA+ positively selected. The receptors derive from a man aged 18 to 30 in good health. Some clones in this sample may be carry-over from other donors' samples.

In regard to this clone: Other DNA sequences in the sample encode the same CDR3. The chain couples TRBV5-1 to TRBJ2-3; 9 nucleotides agree with TRBD2. CDR3 length: 16 amino acids. Trimming cost V 2 bases and J 2 bases; bases outside gene matches: 6. Germline values: CDR1 SGHRS, CDR2 YFSETQ. The CDR3 DNA is TGCGCCAGCAGCTTCTTAGCGGGAGACCCCACAGATACGCAGTATTTT. Translated, it gives CASSFLAGDPTDTQYF.

This clone was recorded only once. The chain links TRBV18 to TRBJ2-5; 8 bases align to TRBD1. There are 14 residues in the CDR3. With V trimmed by 6 bases and J by 4 bases, 7 bases remained unmatched. The germline gives CDR1 KGHSH, CDR2 LQKENI. CDR3 DNA sequence: TGTGCCAGCTCCTCTCAGGGGGCGCGAGAGACCCAGTACTTC. It codes for CASSSQGARETQYF.

V usage is TRBV28 and J usage is TRBJ2-3; D is ambiguous. This CDR3 region has 11 residues. Germline V gene data show CDR1 as MDHEN and CDR2 as SYDVKM. Trimming cost V 7 bases and J 3 bases, with 5 bases left between them. The CDR3 DNA sequence: TGTGCCAGCACCAAAACAGATACGCAGTATTTT. It yields the protein CASTKTDTQYF.